The clone carrying this TCR beta chain turned up a few times. The sample comes from a study of patients and donors after allogeneic stem cell transplantation. CDR3 size: 15 residues. The V end lost 7 bases, the J end lost 1 base, and 17 bases lay between the germline ends. TCRdb ran MiXCR on the RT-PCR reads and lists one entry per CDR3 protein. Counted here are 900,000 to 1,000,000 distinct CDR3 sequences, over 15% occurring once; the ten biggest clones make up around 6%. The rearrangement joins TRBV6-7 to TRBJ2-7; D tentatively fits TRBD1 or TRBD2 (5 bases each). TRBV6-7 belongs to the ORF category, with a function that is uncertain. The receptor's source is a human donor who was either an allogeneic HSCT recipient or a stem cell or donor lymphocyte infusion donor (not recorded which). It is not recorded whose cells these are; they may come from a transplant donor. Material for sequencing was blood, either unsorted or a sorted T cell fraction (not recorded which). The CDR3 DNA sequence: TGTGCCAGCATCGACCGGGACCCACCGTCCTACGAGCAGTACTTC. Its protein product is CASIDRDPPSYEQYF.